This T cell receptor (beta chain) was observed in a study of blood T cell repertoires in COVID-19. Study context: Donors in the United States, Italy and Spain gave samples during acute or convalescent COVID-19. Sample material is recorded as cDNA or gDNA derived from T cells, B-cell-depleted T cells, or PBMCs.

This clone was picked up a small number of times. The V gene lost 2 bases and the J gene lost 4 bases, with 11 bases spanning the gap. This CDR3 has 14 residues. Germline V gene data show CDR1 as MNHEY and CDR2 as SVGAGI. Either two negative PCRs, clearance, or symptom resolution qualified Cohort 3 donors as recovered. As originally analysed: The authors estimated nucleated cell counts from reference gene primer amplification. Data came from immunoSEQ multiplex PCR; TCRdb stores just in-frame clones and leaves some out. Clone size and V and J calls were adopted from that table, with D and trimming inferred from the DNA. The profile shows approximately 230,000 clones, 70% to 85% of them singletons.

Sequenced: PBMCs or T cells enriched from blood (not recorded which). The clonotype comes from a man aged 35 to 55 who had recovered from COVID-19. The chain is built from TRBV6-5 and TRBJ1-2; TRBD1 might be the D (5 bases). This CDR3 is CASSYGGLPYGYTF. In nucleotides, the CDR3 is TGTGCCAGCAGTTACGGGGGACTCCCCTATGGCTACACCTTC.